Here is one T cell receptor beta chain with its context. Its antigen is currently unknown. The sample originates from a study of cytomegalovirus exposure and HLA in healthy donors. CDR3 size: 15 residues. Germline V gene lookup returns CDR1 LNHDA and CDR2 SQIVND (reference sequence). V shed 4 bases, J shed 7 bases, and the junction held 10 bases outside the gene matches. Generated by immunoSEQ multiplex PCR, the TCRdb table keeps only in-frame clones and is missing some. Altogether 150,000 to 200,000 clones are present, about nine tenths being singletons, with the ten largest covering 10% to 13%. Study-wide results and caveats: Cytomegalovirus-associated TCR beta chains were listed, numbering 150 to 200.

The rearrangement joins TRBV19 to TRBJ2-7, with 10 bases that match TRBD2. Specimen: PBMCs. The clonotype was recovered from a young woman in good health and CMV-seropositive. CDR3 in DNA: TGTGCCAGTAGTAATGAAGCGGGAGGGCCGGGGGAGCAGTACTTC. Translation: CASSNEAGGPGEQYF.